Below are 5 T cell receptor beta chains sequenced from a single sample in a study of T-cell memory formation after mild COVID-19. TCRdb re-analysed the 5' RACE reads in MiXCR, keeping a single row per CDR3 protein. The sample consists of 470,000 or so distinct CDR3 sequences, roughly 20% of them appearing once. Sequences were obtained from PBMCs or a T cell subset sorted from them (not recorded which). The receptors derive from an adult woman who had mild COVID-19 (a few samples of this study predate the infection). Cell type and time point are not known.

There are a few counts of this clonotype. This chain joins TRBV18 and TRBJ2-2; no clear D. The CDR3 loop spans 14 amino acids. Germline values: CDR1 KGHSH, CDR2 LQKENI. Trimming stripped 3 bases from V and 4 bases from J, with 9 bases between. The CDR3 DNA reads as TGTGCCAGCTCACCGTCCGCGAGCACCGGGGAGCTGTTTTTT. Residues: CASSPSASTGELFF.

The J gene is TRBJ2-7, the V gene TRBV29-1, with a possible D match to TRBD2 (5 bases). Trimming cost V 0 bases and J 4 bases, with 10 bases left between them. Germline loops: CDR1 SQVTM, CDR2 ANQGSEA. The CDR3 contains 13 residues. This CDR3 reads CSVEEKRGYEQYF. The CDR3 coding sequence is TGCAGCGTTGAAGAAAAAAGAGGGTACGAGCAGTACTTC.

This clonotype was counted ten times or more. The CDR3 nucleotides are TGCGCCAGCAGCCCCTCTGCAGGGAGCGAGGACATTCAGTACTTC. Translated: CASSPSAGSEDIQYF. The chain links TRBV5-1 to TRBJ2-4, with D possibly called TRBD1 or TRBD2 (5 bases each). Germline loops: CDR1 SGHRS, CDR2 YFSETQ. This CDR3 has 15 amino acids. Trimming stripped 4 bases from V and 8 bases from J, with 19 bases between.

The chain links TRBV29-1 to TRBJ2-3; the D gene is possibly TRBD2 (5 bases). CDR3 size: 13 residues. V was cut by 2 bases and J by 4 bases, with 10 bases left in between. Germline CDR1 and CDR2: SQVTM and ANQGSEA. DNA of the CDR3: TGCAGCGTTGAAAAGCAAGCGGCAGATACGCAGTATTTT. Translation gives CSVEKQAADTQYF.

The sample holds a few counts of this clonotype. The chain is built from TRBV5-1 and TRBJ2-3, with D possibly matching TRBD1 (6 bases). Germline V gives CDR1 SGHRS, CDR2 YFSETQ. V lost 3 bases to trimming and J lost 2 bases, with 19 bases between them. The CDR3 runs 17 residues. The CDR3, as DNA: TGCGCCAGCAGCTCACAGGGACGGGTCGGCCCCACAGATACGCAGTATTTT. Its translation: CASSSQGRVGPTDTQYF.